A selection of T cell receptor beta chains follows, all from one sample in a study of T cell clonotyping in hematopoietic cell transplantation. The method was immunoSEQ multiplex PCR; TCRdb's version includes in-frame clones alone and lacks a portion of them. The sample has approximately 6,400 clones; around 78% are singletons. The starting material was peripheral blood mononuclear cells, obtained 180 days after allogeneic stem cell transplant. All receptors derive from an older male patient who had an allogeneic stem cell transplant from an unrelated donor, so T cells may come from the graft donor. Some clones in this sample may be carry-over from other donors' samples. The CDR3 runs from the conserved cysteine through the conserved F or W. The D gene is left open where the match is weak. The size of a clone is reported for some rows only, either as once, few or many, or as a class for expanded clones.

-	TRBV27	once	TRBJ2-1	CASRSGEARWNNEQFF	TGTGCCAGCAGATCTGGGGAAGCAAGGTGGAACAATGAGCAGTTCTTC
TRBD2	TRBV6-1	-	TRBJ2-1	CASSERASGSWEQFF	TGTGCCAGCAGTGAGAGGGCTAGCGGGAGTTGGGAGCAGTTCTTC
-	TRBV5-1	-	TRBJ1-6	CASSLGGGIDNSPLHF	TGCGCCAGCAGCTTGGGAGGAGGGATCGATAATTCACCCCTCCACTTT
-	TRBV7-2	-	TRBJ1-1	CASSLVVQGTEAFF	TGTGCCAGCAGCTTAGTTGTTCAGGGCACTGAAGCTTTCTTT
TRBD1	TRBV5-1	-	TRBJ2-7	CASSPTGTGNHEQYF	TGCGCCAGCAGCCCCACCGGGACAGGGAACCACGAGCAGTACTTC
TRBD2	TRBV27	-	TRBJ2-1	CASRTGLAGPRYNEQFF	TGTGCCAGCAGGACAGGACTAGCGGGTCCTCGCTACAATGAGCAGTTCTTC
TRBD2	TRBV10-1	-	TRBJ2-7	CASSEGLAFYEQYF	TGCGCCAGCAGTGAGGGACTAGCGTTCTACGAGCAGTACTTC
-	TRBV6-5	-	TRBJ1-2	CASSKAVNYGYTF	TGTGCCAGCAGTAAGGCTGTTAACTATGGCTACACCTTC
-	TRBV29-1	once	TRBJ1-2	CSVRKGNYGYTF	TGCAGCGTACGAAAGGGAAACTATGGCTACACCTTC
TRBD1	TRBV28	-	TRBJ1-4	CASSLIGTGGEKLFF	TGTGCCAGCAGTTTAATAGGGACAGGGGGGGAAAAACTGTTTTTT
-	TRBV5-1	-	TRBJ2-7	CASSLSRRYF	TGCGCCAGCAGTCTCTCTAGGAGGTACTTC
-	TRBV28	-	TRBJ1-2	CASSPDPDSTYGYTF	TGTGCCAGCAGTCCCGACCCGGACAGCACTTATGGCTACACCTTC
-	TRBV21-1	-	TRBJ2-7	CASSKQRVPYEQYF	TGTGCCAGCAGCAAACAGAGGGTCCCCTACGAGCAGTACTTC
TRBD1	TRBV15	large	TRBJ2-5	CATSMGQGVETQYF	TGTGCCACCAGCATGGGACAGGGGGTCGAGACCCAGTACTTC
-	TRBV28	once	TRBJ2-7	CASSFSGDNTGQYF	TGTGCCAGCAGTTTTTCCGGTGATAATACAGGGCAGTACTTC
-	TRBV28	-	TRBJ2-1	CASSAWAGSSYNEQFF	TGTGCCAGCAGTGCCTGGGCGGGCAGCTCCTACAATGAGCAGTTCTTC
-	TRBV7-3	-	TRBJ2-1	CASSSHMGGNEQFF	TGTGCCAGCAGCTCCCATATGGGGGGAAATGAGCAGTTCTTC
TRBD1	TRBV18	-	TRBJ2-7	CASSPQGGPGEQYF	TGTGCCAGCTCACCACAAGGGGGCCCGGGAGAGCAGTACTTC
-	TRBV5-6	-	TRBJ1-2	CASSGQGYYGYTF	TGTGCCAGCAGCGGCCAGGGGTACTATGGCTACACCTTC
TRBD1	TRBV5-1	-	TRBJ1-2	CASSSGQGDGYTF	TGCGCCAGCAGCTCGGGACAGGGCGATGGCTACACCTTC
-	TRBV9	-	TRBJ2-7	CASSERTETYEQYF	TGTGCCAGCAGCGAACGGACAGAAACCTACGAGCAGTACTTC
-	TRBV29-1	-	TRBJ2-5	CSVGGTTYQETQYF	TGCAGCGTTGGGGGGACAACGTACCAAGAGACCCAGTACTTC